The 29 T cell receptor beta chains below were found in one sample sequenced in a study of control samples from healthy donors and cancer patients (dated by TCRdb to 2020 to 2021). Libraries were built with the immunoSEQ multiplex PCR assay. TCRdb provides this immuneACCESS table in a form limited to in-frame rearrangements. Some clones are lacking; in checked studies, under half of them reflect an unresolved V gene, and why the rest are absent is not known. For this sample the table gives about 100,000 clones, of which roughly 92% were detected only once. The ten largest clones capture 3% of the sample. Input material: blood. These receptors were taken from a human donor in good health. The donor label of this sample is uncertain.

The chain recombines TRBV27 with TRBJ1-4, with D unresolved. Trimming removed 6 bases from V and 0 bases from J, with 8 bases in between. CDR3 length: 14 amino acids. The germline CDR1 and CDR2 sequences are MNHEY and SMNVEV (reference sequence). This chain's CDR3 is CASRPLATNEKLFF. In DNA form, the CDR3 reads TGTGCCAGCAGACCCCTAGCAACTAATGAAAAACTGTTTTTT. The full variable domain, in which reference TRBV27 and TRBJ1-4 provide the parts outside the CDR3, is EAQVTQNPRYLITVTGKKLTVTCSQNMNHEYMSWYRQDPGLGLRQIYYSMNVEVTDKGDVPEGYKVSRKEKRNFPLILESPSPNQTSLYFCASRPLATNEKLFFGSGTQLSVL.

The chain has TRBV5-1 and TRBJ1-6; D is perhaps TRBD1 (5 bases). V was shortened by 2 bases and J by 0 bases, with 6 bases between the two germline ends. Germline V CDR1 and CDR2: SGHRS, YFSETQ. The CDR3 contains 15 residues. In nucleotides, the CDR3 is TGCGCCAGCAGCTTCGGGACCTCCTATAATTCACCCCTCCACTTT. This codes for CASSFGTSYNSPLHF.

The chain combines TRBV5-8 with TRBJ2-1, with no clear D. The CDR3 runs 11 residues. Germline V gene sequence: CDR1 SGHTS, CDR2 YDEGEE. V was cut by 0 bases and J by 9 bases, with 4 bases left in between. The DNA of the CDR3 is TGTGCCAGCAGCTTGGTGGGTGAGCAGTTCTTC. It codes for CASSLVGEQFF.

The chain uses TRBV2 and TRBJ1-5; D possibly corresponds to TRBD1 (6 bases). Germline V gives CDR1 SNHLY, CDR2 FYNNEI. Trimming removed 6 bases at V and 9 bases at J, with 15 bases between. The CDR3 totals 13 residues. DNA for the CDR3: TGTGCCAGCAGCGACAGGTCGTTGGGGCCCCAGCATTTT. The encoded protein is CASSDRSLGPQHF.

This sequence joins TRBV3-1 (or the pseudogene TRBV3-2) and TRBJ2-5; TRBD2 might be the D (6 bases). V gave up 3 bases and J gave up 5 bases, with 19 bases separating them. This CDR3 comprises 16 residues. CDR1 is LGHDT and CDR2 is YNNKEL in the germline V gene (reference sequence). The CDR3 nucleotides read TGTGCCAGCAGCCAGCCGGGACCATGGGCGGGGGAGACCCAGTACTTC. It codes for CASSQPGPWAGETQYF.

V is TRBV7-9 and J is TRBJ1-3; D ambiguous. V dropped 6 bases and J dropped 2 bases, with 11 bases sitting between them. CDR3 size: 14 residues. Germline V lookup: CDR1 SEHNR, CDR2 FQNEAQ (reference sequence). The CDR3 spells CASRIGRPGNTIYF. CDR3 bases: TGTGCCAGCAGGATAGGGAGGCCTGGAAACACCATATATTTT.

V gene TRBV29-1 combines with J gene TRBJ1-2; 7 bases match TRBD1. The trim removed 6 bases at V and 6 bases at J, leaving 13 bases unmatched. CDR1 and CDR2 from the germline V gene are SQVTM and ANQGSEA. CDR3 size: 14 residues. The CDR3 region has the DNA TGCAGCGTAGGCAATGTACAGGGGAGAGATGGCTACACCTTC. Translated, it gives CSVGNVQGRDGYTF.

The chain combines TRBV6-6 with TRBJ1-2; D is perhaps TRBD1 (6 bases). CDR1 MNHNY and CDR2 SVGAGI come from the germline V gene (reference sequence). V dropped 7 bases and J dropped 4 bases, with 16 bases sitting between them. The CDR3 is 14 residues long. CDR3: CASTFIGGSYGYTF. CDR3 coding DNA: TGTGCCAGCACCTTCATAGGGGGGTCCTATGGCTACACCTTC.

The chain combines TRBV24-1 with TRBJ1-2, with 9 bases identical to TRBD1. Trimming took 5 bases from V and 4 from J; bases not matched to a gene: 7. Germline V lookup: CDR1 KGHDR, CDR2 SFDVKD. The CDR3 runs to 15 residues. This chain's CDR3 is CATSGSGTGSYGYTF. The CDR3, as DNA: TGTGCCACCAGTGGTTCCGGGACAGGGAGCTATGGCTACACCTTC.

This clone was seen once. The chain combines TRBV20-1 with TRBJ2-2; maybe TRBD2 (5 bases). CDR3 size: 14 residues. V was pared by 3 bases and J by 6 bases, with 14 bases between. Germline V CDR1 and CDR2: DFQATT, SNEGSKA (reference sequence). The CDR3 region is CSASFGDGAGELFF. The CDR3 bases are TGCAGTGCTAGTTTCGGGGATGGGGCCGGGGAGCTGTTTTTT.

V usage is TRBV27 and J usage is TRBJ1-2; D gene ambiguous. CDR1 and CDR2 from the germline V gene are MNHEY and SMNVEV (reference sequence). The V and J ends lost 5 bases and 8 bases respectively, with 15 bases between them. The CDR3 sequence is 13 residues long. The CDR3 DNA follows: TGTGCCAGCAGTCCCTACACCGGGTGGGGCTACACCTTC. It is translated as CASSPYTGWGYTF.

This sequence joins TRBV19 and TRBJ1-5; D is ambiguous. Trimming cost V 5 bases and J 6 bases, with 14 bases left between them. The CDR3 runs to 14 residues. Germline CDR1 reads LNHDA; CDR2 reads SQIVND (reference sequence). The CDR3 nucleotides read TGTGCCAGTAGTTCCCTCGGGGAACGTCAGCCCCAGCATTTT. Translated: CASSSLGERQPQHF.

This clone was recorded once. The chain employs TRBV10-3 and TRBJ1-3; TRBD1 matches 9 bases. Germline V lookup: CDR1 ENHRY, CDR2 SYGVKD. The trim removed 5 bases at V and 0 bases at J, leaving 5 bases unmatched. This CDR3 has 16 residues. DNA of the CDR3: TGTGCCATCAGTCCGACAGGGGGAAACTCTGGAAACACCATATATTTT. Amino acids: CAISPTGGNSGNTIYF.

V and J are TRBV18 and TRBJ2-5, with D possibly matching TRBD2 (7 bases). Germline CDR1 reads KGHSH; CDR2 reads LQKENI. The V end was cut by 4 bases, the J end by 5 bases, with 17 bases between. The CDR3 length is 15 residues. CDR3 nucleotides: TGTGCCAGCTCACGGGCCATCAGGGGAGGGGAGACCCAGTACTTC. The encoded protein is CASSRAIRGGETQYF. The variable domain in full, completed from reference TRBV18 and TRBJ2-5, reads NAGVMQNPRHLVRRRGQEARLRCSPMKGHSHVYWYRQLPEEGLKFMVYLQKENIIDESGMPKERFSAEFPKEGPSILRIQQVVRGDSAAYFCASSRAIRGGETQYFGPGTRLLVL.

This chain joins TRBV30 and TRBJ1-6; 7 nucleotides agree with TRBD1. Germline V lookup: CDR1 GTSNPN, CDR2 SVGIG (reference sequence). The V and J ends lost 8 bases and 0 bases, in that order; junction bases with no gene match: 7. The CDR3 spans 15 residues. This chain's CDR3 is CAASTGSSYNSPLHF. CDR3 DNA: TGTGCCGCTTCGACAGGGAGCTCCTATAATTCACCCCTCCACTTT.

This clone was seen only once. The chain links TRBV7-9 to TRBJ2-1, with a tentative D call TRBD2 (6 bases). The germline CDR1 and CDR2 sequences are SEHNR and FQNEAQ (reference sequence). V lost 4 bases and J 6 bases, leaving 28 bases between the germline ends. The CDR3 extends over 19 amino acids. CDR3 in amino acids: CASSSIFGGTNYLANEQFF. CDR3 sequence (DNA): TGTGCCAGCAGCTCAATCTTCGGGGGAACCAATTATCTAGCCAATGAGCAGTTCTTC.

V and J are TRBV6-2 or TRBV6-3 and TRBJ1-1; 7 bases are shared with TRBD1. Germline CDR1 MNHEY, CDR2 SVGEGT. V gave up 4 bases and J gave up 7 bases; unmatched junction bases: 9. This CDR3 comprises 14 residues. CDR3 nucleotide sequence: TGTGCCAGCAGTTTTCTTCCCGGGACAGTTGAAGCTTTCTTT. It encodes CASSFLPGTVEAFF.

This rearrangement joins TRBV6-5 to TRBJ1-5, with D possibly TRBD1 on 6 matching bases. The CDR3 extends over 15 amino acids. V gave up 4 bases and J gave up 2 bases, with 12 bases separating them. Germline values: CDR1 MNHEY, CDR2 SVGAGI. As DNA, the CDR3 is TGTGCCAGCAGTTCCCAGGGGATCCGCAATCAGCCCCAGCATTTT. This translates into CASSSQGIRNQPQHF.

The chain uses TRBV27 and TRBJ2-7, with unresolved D. The CDR3 covers 15 residues. V was cut by 4 bases and J by 6 bases, with 19 bases left in between. Germline V gene sequence: CDR1 MNHEY, CDR2 SMNVEV (reference sequence). CDR3: CASSSERSPRGEQYV. In DNA, the CDR3 is TGTGCCAGCAGTTCTGAACGGTCACCTAGAGGCGAGCAGTACGTC.

The rearrangement uses TRBV7-2 and TRBJ1-1; perhaps TRBD1 as D (6 bases). CDR1 is SGHTA and CDR2 is FQGNSA in the germline V gene. The ends were cut back, 2 bases at V and 4 bases at J, with 14 bases in the middle. The CDR3 has 15 residues. CDR3 DNA sequence: TGTGCCAGCAGCTTACAGATGGGGGCGGGCACTGAAGCTTTCTTT. It yields the protein CASSLQMGAGTEAFF.

This sequence joins TRBV11-2 and TRBJ2-5, with 10 nucleotides matching TRBD2. V lost 2 bases, J lost 0 bases, and 0 bases stayed unmatched. The CDR3 covers 15 residues. Germline V gene data show CDR1 as SGHAT and CDR2 as FQNNGV. The CDR3 region has the DNA TGTGCCAGCAGCTTACTAGCGGGGGACCAAGAGACCCAGTACTTC. Translating it yields CASSLLAGDQETQYF.

The CDR3 protein is CASSIDRGRGADTQYF. DNA of the CDR3: TGTGCCAGTAGTATAGATCGAGGGCGGGGGGCAGATACGCAGTATTTT. The chain recombines TRBV19 with TRBJ2-3; 8 bases match TRBD2. The germline V gene encodes CDR1 LNHDA and CDR2 SQIVND (reference sequence). This CDR3 has 16 amino acids. V dropped 0 bases and J dropped 4; count of bases not matched to a gene: 6.

In this sample, this clone turned up a few times. This chain uses TRBV7-6 with TRBJ1-5, with unresolved D. V dropped 1 base and J dropped 4 bases, with 8 bases sitting between them. In germline, CDR1 is SGHVS, CDR2 FNYEAQ. CDR3 length: 14 residues. In DNA, the CDR3 is TGTGCCAGCAGCTTAGGGCAGTGGAATCAGCCCCAGCATTTT. Translated, it gives CASSLGQWNQPQHF.

The V and J genes are TRBV6-5 and TRBJ1-1; maybe TRBD1 (6 bases). Trimming removed 2 bases at V and 1 base at J, with 8 bases between. The length of the CDR3 is 14 residues. Germline CDR1 and CDR2: MNHEY and SVGAGI. CDR3 amino acids: CASSYRQANTEAFF. For the CDR3, the DNA is TGTGCCAGCAGTTACCGACAGGCGAACACTGAAGCTTTCTTT.

The count of this clone is one. The chain carries TRBV27 and TRBJ1-5; D is uncertain. The CDR3 runs 14 residues. Germline CDR1 is MNHEY and CDR2 is SMNVEV (reference sequence). Deletions cut 3 bases from V and 2 bases from J, with 8 bases between. The CDR3 loop reads CASSFLSGNQPQHF. In DNA, the CDR3 is TGTGCCAGCAGTTTTCTTTCGGGCAATCAGCCCCAGCATTTT.

In this sample, this clone turned up once. The rearrangement links TRBV3-1 (or the pseudogene TRBV3-2) to TRBJ1-6, with 7 bases identical to TRBD1. Germline CDR1 and CDR2: LGHDT and YNNKEL (reference sequence). The CDR3 extends over 18 amino acids. V lost 2 bases to trimming and J lost 4 bases; unmatched junction nucleotides: 11. CDR3 in amino acids: CASSQLRQGRGYNSPLHF. The CDR3, as DNA: TGTGCCAGCAGCCAACTACGACAGGGCAGAGGATATAATTCACCCCTCCACTTT.

This clone turned up a few times. V gene TRBV4-1 combines with J gene TRBJ1-3; D is possibly TRBD1 (5 bases). The V end lost 0 bases, the J end lost 0 bases, and 12 bases lay between the germline ends. Per germline, CDR1 MGHRA and CDR2 YSYEKL. The CDR3 contains 17 residues. DNA for the CDR3: TGCGCCAGCAGCCAAGATGGACGGGGGGGCTCTGGAAACACCATATATTTT. Translating gives CASSQDGRGGSGNTIYF.

The V gene is TRBV28, the J gene TRBJ2-1; D possibly matches TRBD1 or TRBD2 (5 bases each). Trimming pared 5 bases from V and 4 bases from J, leaving 9 bases between. The CDR3 contains 13 residues. The germline V gene encodes CDR1 MDHEN and CDR2 SYDVKM. CDR3 nucleotides: TGTGCCAGCAGTCGGGGCGCTTACAATGAGCAGTTCTTC. This codes for CASSRGAYNEQFF.

The count of this clone is one. The chain joins TRBV6-5 to TRBJ2-3, with 11 bases that match TRBD2. Germline CDR1 and CDR2: MNHEY and SVGAGI. This CDR3 has 15 residues. The V gene end was trimmed by 8 bases and the J gene end by 5 bases; junction bases not matched to a gene: 9. CDR3 amino acids: CASGIAGGLRDTQYF. The CDR3 DNA follows: TGTGCCAGCGGAATAGCGGGGGGGCTCAGAGATACGCAGTATTTT.